These T cell receptor beta chains were read from a single sample in a study of blood T cell repertoires in COVID-19. Sequenced by immunoSEQ multiplex PCR; TCRdb stores in-frame clones only, minus some. In the table there are hundreds of thousands of clones, 80% to 90% of which are singletons. Sequenced: PBMCs or T cells enriched from blood (not recorded which). The receptors come from a middle-aged woman who had been exposed to COVID-19. The conserved cysteine and the conserved F or W are not part of the CDR3 here. The D gene is left open where the match is weak.

j_gene: TRBJ1-1
v_gene: TRBV11-2
d_gene: -
CDR3aa: ASSLVTGNTEAF

j_gene: TRBJ1-4
v_gene: TRBV11-2
d_gene: TRBD1
CDR3aa: ASSLDRGRTEKLF

j_gene: TRBJ2-3
v_gene: TRBV7-2
d_gene: TRBD2
CDR3aa: ASSSFPSGGATDTQY

j_gene: TRBJ1-2
v_gene: TRBV2
d_gene: TRBD1
CDR3aa: ASSAGTGRHGYT

j_gene: TRBJ1-4
v_gene: TRBV29-1
d_gene: -
CDR3aa: SVASDSNEKLF

j_gene: TRBJ2-2
v_gene: TRBV14
d_gene: -
CDR3aa: ASSQGPGELF

j_gene: TRBJ1-2
v_gene: TRBV5-1
d_gene: -
CDR3aa: ASSLGHGGSYGYT

j_gene: TRBJ1-4
v_gene: TRBV6-6
d_gene: TRBD1
CDR3aa: ASRPPGLGGREKLF

j_gene: TRBJ2-6
v_gene: TRBV4-2
d_gene: -
CDR3aa: ASSQAQGTGANVLT

j_gene: TRBJ1-5
v_gene: TRBV28
d_gene: TRBD1
CDR3aa: ASSSLDRGNNQPQH

j_gene: TRBJ2-7
v_gene: TRBV19
d_gene: -
CDR3aa: ASSTGRTSYEQY

j_gene: TRBJ1-2
v_gene: TRBV28
d_gene: TRBD1
CDR3aa: ASSHGQGWQGYT

j_gene: TRBJ1-1
v_gene: TRBV24-1
d_gene: TRBD1
CDR3aa: ATSDPDRAEEAF

j_gene: TRBJ1-1
v_gene: TRBV4-3
d_gene: TRBD1
CDR3aa: ASSRGRGRDTEAF

j_gene: TRBJ1-2
v_gene: TRBV6-5
d_gene: -
CDR3aa: ASSNPRRGDYGYT

j_gene: TRBJ2-1
v_gene: TRBV6-5
d_gene: TRBD1
CDR3aa: ASSLGQGYYNEQF

j_gene: TRBJ1-5
v_gene: TRBV6-2/TRBV6-3
d_gene: -
CDR3aa: ASSFLLAGPNQPQH

j_gene: TRBJ2-1
v_gene: TRBV5-1
d_gene: TRBD2
CDR3aa: ASSEVAGSYNEQF

j_gene: TRBJ2-1
v_gene: TRBV9
d_gene: -
CDR3aa: ASSVGGGEYYNEQF

j_gene: TRBJ1-1
v_gene: TRBV5-1
d_gene: -
CDR3aa: ASSLVAFEAF

j_gene: TRBJ1-2
v_gene: TRBV5-1
d_gene: -
CDR3aa: ASSVGNRLPGGYT

j_gene: TRBJ1-2
v_gene: TRBV10-3
d_gene: TRBD1
CDR3aa: AITPGQDYGYT

j_gene: TRBJ2-3
v_gene: TRBV28
d_gene: TRBD1
CDR3aa: ASNTGVKADTQY

j_gene: TRBJ1-5
v_gene: TRBV21-1
d_gene: -
CDR3aa: ASTYGRGSNQPQH

j_gene: TRBJ2-5
v_gene: TRBV5-1
d_gene: TRBD2
CDR3aa: ASSWEAGGAQETQY

j_gene: TRBJ2-3
v_gene: TRBV7-3
d_gene: TRBD1
CDR3aa: ASSSDRGADTQY

j_gene: TRBJ2-2
v_gene: TRBV5-1
d_gene: -
CDR3aa: ASSPGSNTGELF

j_gene: TRBJ2-3
v_gene: TRBV19
d_gene: TRBD2
CDR3aa: ASTRTSGGHTDTQY

j_gene: TRBJ2-5
v_gene: TRBV6-1
d_gene: -
CDR3aa: ASSEEHRRGETQY

j_gene: TRBJ1-1
v_gene: TRBV6-2/TRBV6-3
d_gene: -
CDR3aa: ASSTRDGRDTEAF

j_gene: TRBJ1-1
v_gene: TRBV13
d_gene: -
CDR3aa: ASSLGVYGRTEAF

j_gene: TRBJ2-3
v_gene: TRBV18
d_gene: TRBD2
CDR3aa: ASSPQGRGSTDTQY

j_gene: TRBJ2-2
v_gene: TRBV4-2
d_gene: TRBD1
CDR3aa: ASSQLWITGAGELF

j_gene: TRBJ2-2
v_gene: TRBV11-3
d_gene: TRBD1
CDR3aa: ASSLFGQGSSGELF

j_gene: TRBJ1-4
v_gene: TRBV6-1
d_gene: TRBD1
CDR3aa: ASSGLDRVLGEKLF

j_gene: TRBJ2-7
v_gene: TRBV7-9
d_gene: -
CDR3aa: ASSPPYTGIDEQY

j_gene: TRBJ1-2
v_gene: TRBV28
d_gene: TRBD1
CDR3aa: ASRHTGVYGYT

j_gene: TRBJ2-3
v_gene: TRBV12-5
d_gene: -
CDR3aa: ASGLGATPH

j_gene: TRBJ2-7
v_gene: TRBV6-6
d_gene: -
CDR3aa: ASSYLGGLSSYEQY

j_gene: TRBJ1-1
v_gene: TRBV28
d_gene: -
CDR3aa: ASSLGGLQNTEAF

j_gene: TRBJ1-2
v_gene: TRBV6-6
d_gene: -
CDR3aa: ASSSRTANYGYT

j_gene: TRBJ1-2
v_gene: TRBV6-2/TRBV6-3
d_gene: TRBD1
CDR3aa: ASSSGQGMTNYGYT

j_gene: TRBJ2-1
v_gene: TRBV7-8
d_gene: TRBD2
CDR3aa: ASSLLGFELAGSNEQF